This T cell receptor (beta chain) was obtained from a study of cytomegalovirus exposure and HLA in healthy donors. Overall study results and limits: The classifier reportedly diagnosed cytomegalovirus status with high specificity and sensitivity. The TCR clusters that emerged in the first cohort tended, a later analysis found, to co-occur in the 120 or so validation repertoires. Altogether, 150 or so TCR beta chains were recorded as cytomegalovirus-associated.

Separation from the roughly 700-subject first cohort characterized the 120-subject validation cohort, to which the donors belonged. Worth noting for this clone: The antigen remains unidentified.

CDR3 length equals 13 residues. Germline CDR1 reads SQVTM; CDR2 reads ANQGSEA. V was shortened by 7 bases and J by 2 bases, with 14 bases between the two germline ends. Method: immunoSEQ multiplex PCR; TCRdb's copy keeps in-frame clones and lacks some. The sample consists of about 130,000 clones, about nine tenths of them appearing once. The sequence derives from a man aged 25-40 years in good health and CMV-seronegative. V is TRBV29-1 and J is TRBJ2-5, with D possibly being TRBD1 (6 bases). Sequencing was done on a sample of PBMCs. CDR3 protein: CSAGQRPQETQYF. The CDR3 nucleotides are TGCAGCGCCGGACAGAGACCACAAGAGACCCAGTACTTC.